These 8 T cell receptor beta chains were all obtained from the same sample, sequenced in a study of T cells in Graves' hyperthyroidism and ophthalmopathy. The CDR3 regions of TCR beta were amplified from RNA transcripts. The TCR CDR3 was amplified in a first-round RT-PCR using the HTBI primer set. TCRdb ran MiXCR on the multiplex PCR reads and lists one entry per CDR3 protein. The profile shows over 300,000 distinct CDR3 sequences, approximately 13% of them singletons. Sequenced sample: blood. Receptors originate from a middle-aged woman with Graves' ophthalmopathy.

This clonotype was seen ten or more times. The chain recombines TRBV6-4 with TRBJ2-5, with TRBD2 matching over 9 bases. The V gene's germline CDR1 is MRHNA and CDR2 SNTAGT. The CDR3 runs 14 residues. The ends lost 3 bases at V and 5 bases at J; junction bases unmatched: 4. The CDR3 sequence: CASSELAGSETQYF. The CDR3 nucleotides are TGTGCCAGCAGTGAGCTAGCGGGGAGTGAGACCCAGTACTTC.

This clonotype was seen many times. The gene calls are TRBV29-1 and TRBJ2-2, with 9 bases aligning to TRBD2. The ends lost 3 bases at V and 7 bases at J; junction bases unmatched: 9. The CDR3 runs 15 residues. Germline CDR1 and CDR2: SQVTM and ANQGSEA. The CDR3 coding sequence is TGCAGCGTTGAGCTTAGCGGGAGAGCGGTCGGGGAGCTGTTTTTT. Protein sequence: CSVELSGRAVGELFF.

In its sample, this clonotype was seen many times. The chain employs TRBV10-3 and TRBJ2-3, with TRBD2 matching over 7 bases. Germline CDR1 ENHRY, CDR2 SYGVKD. V shed 8 bases, J shed 4 bases, and the junction held 6 bases outside the gene matches. The CDR3 has 13 amino acids. The CDR3 sequence is CAIDGGSADTQYF. The DNA for the CDR3 is TGTGCCATCGATGGCGGGAGCGCAGATACGCAGTATTTT.

The sample holds many counts of this clonotype. CDR3: CASCGGLAGVLITDTQYF. The CDR3 DNA follows: TGTGCCAGTTGCGGTGGACTAGCGGGAGTACTGATCACAGATACGCAGTATTTT. The V and J genes are TRBV28 and TRBJ2-3; 13 nucleotides match TRBD2. V was clipped by 9 bases and J by 2 bases; unmatched bases: 14. Germline V CDR1 and CDR2: MDHEN, SYDVKM. CDR3 length equals 18 residues.

This sequence joins TRBV7-9 and TRBJ1-1; D might be TRBD1 (6 bases). Germline V gene lookup returns CDR1 SEHNR and CDR2 FQNEAQ (reference sequence). V lost 2 bases to trimming and J lost 4 bases, with 11 bases between them. The CDR3 runs to 14 residues. DNA for the CDR3: TGTGCCAGCAGCTTAACTACGACAGGCACTGAAGCTTTCTTT. Its translation is CASSLTTTGTEAFF.

This clonotype appeared a few times. The rearrangement uses TRBV27 and TRBJ2-2; D might be TRBD1 or TRBD2, each matching 6 bases. Germline lookup yields CDR1 MNHEY and CDR2 SMNVEV (reference sequence). V lost 8 bases and J 4 bases, leaving 32 bases between the germline ends. The CDR3 totals 20 residues. The chain's CDR3 is CASQRSRGQGRINGTGELFF. The CDR3 DNA follows: TGTGCCAGCCAACGGTCTCGGGGGCAGGGGAGGATTAATGGCACCGGGGAGCTGTTTTTT.

V is TRBV11-2 and J is TRBJ2-1; D is possibly TRBD1 or TRBD2 (5 bases each). V dropped 5 bases and J dropped 7 bases, with 24 bases sitting between them. Germline values: CDR1 SGHAT, CDR2 FQNNGV. The CDR3 has 17 amino acids. The chain's CDR3 is CASSESHTISGLNEQFF. DNA for the CDR3: TGTGCCAGCAGCGAATCACACACAATCTCGGGGCTGAATGAGCAGTTCTTC.

This clonotype occurred many times. This sequence joins TRBV5-1 and TRBJ2-2; no definite D call. There are 17 residues in the CDR3. CDR1 is SGHRS, CDR2 YFSETQ, per germline. Trimming left V 0 bases short and J 0 bases short, with 12 bases between. DNA for the CDR3: TGCGCCAGCAGCTTGGGCTGGGTCAGAGCGAACACCGGGGAGCTGTTTTTT. Protein product: CASSLGWVRANTGELFF.